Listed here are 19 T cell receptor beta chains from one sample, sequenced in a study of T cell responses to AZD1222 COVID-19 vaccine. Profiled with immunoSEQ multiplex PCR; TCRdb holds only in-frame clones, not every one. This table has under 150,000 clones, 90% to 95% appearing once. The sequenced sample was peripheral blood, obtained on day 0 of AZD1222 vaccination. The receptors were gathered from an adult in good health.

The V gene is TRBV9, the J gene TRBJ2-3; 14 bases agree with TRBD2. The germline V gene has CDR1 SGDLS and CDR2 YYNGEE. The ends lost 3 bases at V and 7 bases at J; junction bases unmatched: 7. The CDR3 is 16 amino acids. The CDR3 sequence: CASSGRTSGRMNTQYF. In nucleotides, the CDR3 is TGTGCCAGCAGCGGCCGGACTAGCGGGAGGATGAATACGCAGTATTTT.

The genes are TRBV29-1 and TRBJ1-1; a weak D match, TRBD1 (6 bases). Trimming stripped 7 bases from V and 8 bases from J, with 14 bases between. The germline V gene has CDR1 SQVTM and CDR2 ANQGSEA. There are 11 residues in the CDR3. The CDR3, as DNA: TGCAGCGCCCTAAAGGGGACAGAAGCTTTCTTT. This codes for CSALKGTEAFF.

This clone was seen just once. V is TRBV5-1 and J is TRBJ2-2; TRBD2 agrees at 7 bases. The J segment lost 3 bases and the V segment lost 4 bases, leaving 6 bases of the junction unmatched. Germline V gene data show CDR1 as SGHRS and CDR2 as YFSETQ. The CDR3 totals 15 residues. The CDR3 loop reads CASSPGTTDTGELFF. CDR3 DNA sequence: TGCGCCAGCAGCCCCGGGACTACGGACACCGGGGAGCTGTTTTTT.

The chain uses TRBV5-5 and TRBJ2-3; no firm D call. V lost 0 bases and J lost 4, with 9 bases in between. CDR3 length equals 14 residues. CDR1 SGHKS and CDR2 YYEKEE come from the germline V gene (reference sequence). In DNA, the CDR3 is TGTGCCAGCAGCTTGGATTATAACGCAGATACGCAGTATTTT. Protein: CASSLDYNADTQYF.

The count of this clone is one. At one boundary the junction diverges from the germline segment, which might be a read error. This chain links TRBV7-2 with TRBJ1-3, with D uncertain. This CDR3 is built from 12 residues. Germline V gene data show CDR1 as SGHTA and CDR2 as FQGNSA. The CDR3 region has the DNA TGTGCCAGCAGATTAGCGGGAAACACCATATATTTT. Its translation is CASRLAGNTIYF.

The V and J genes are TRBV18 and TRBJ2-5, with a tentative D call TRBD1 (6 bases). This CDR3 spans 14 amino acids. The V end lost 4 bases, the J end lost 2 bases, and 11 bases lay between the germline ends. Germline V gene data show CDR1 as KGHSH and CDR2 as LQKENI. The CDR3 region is CASSLRTDQETQYF. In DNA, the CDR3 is TGTGCCAGCTCACTAAGGACAGATCAAGAGACCCAGTACTTC.

This CDR3 reads CASSSGLAGGADTQYF. CDR3 bases: TGTGCCAGCAGCTCGGGACTAGCGGGGGGAGCGGATACGCAGTATTTT. The V gene is TRBV5-4, the J gene TRBJ2-3; 15 bases are shared with TRBD2. Germline-derived CDR1 and CDR2 are SGHNT and YYREEE (reference sequence). J lost 6 bases, V lost 3 bases, and 5 bases had no gene match. The CDR3 spans 16 residues.

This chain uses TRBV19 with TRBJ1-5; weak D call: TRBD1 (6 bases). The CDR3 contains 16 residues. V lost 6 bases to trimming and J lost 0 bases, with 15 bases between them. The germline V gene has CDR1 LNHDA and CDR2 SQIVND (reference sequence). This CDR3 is CASRTDRTYSNQPQHF. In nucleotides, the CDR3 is TGTGCCAGTAGGACGGACAGAACTTATAGCAATCAGCCCCAGCATTTT.

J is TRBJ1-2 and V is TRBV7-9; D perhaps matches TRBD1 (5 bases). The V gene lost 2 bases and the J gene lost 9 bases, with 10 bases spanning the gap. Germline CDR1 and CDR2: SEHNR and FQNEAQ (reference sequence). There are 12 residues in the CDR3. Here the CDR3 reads CASSLQQECYTF. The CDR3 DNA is TGTGCCAGCAGCTTACAACAGGAATGCTACACCTTC.

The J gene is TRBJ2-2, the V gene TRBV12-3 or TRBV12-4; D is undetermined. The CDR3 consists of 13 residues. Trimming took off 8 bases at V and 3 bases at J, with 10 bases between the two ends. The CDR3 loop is CASRRSYTGELFF. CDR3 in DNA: TGTGCCAGCCGCAGGTCTTACACCGGGGAGCTGTTTTTT.

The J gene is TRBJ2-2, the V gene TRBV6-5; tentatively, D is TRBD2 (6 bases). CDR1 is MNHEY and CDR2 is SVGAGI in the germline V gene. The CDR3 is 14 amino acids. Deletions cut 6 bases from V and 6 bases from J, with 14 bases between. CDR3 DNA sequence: TGTGCCAGCAGCCCAACTAGCACGGCCGGGGAGCTGTTTTTT. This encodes CASSPTSTAGELFF.

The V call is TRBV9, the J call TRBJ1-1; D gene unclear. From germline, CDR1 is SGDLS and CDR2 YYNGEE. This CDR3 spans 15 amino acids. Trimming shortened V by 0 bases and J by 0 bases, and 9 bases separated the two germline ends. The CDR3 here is CASSVDGAMNTEAFF. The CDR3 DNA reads TGTGCCAGCAGCGTAGACGGAGCGATGAACACTGAAGCTTTCTTT.

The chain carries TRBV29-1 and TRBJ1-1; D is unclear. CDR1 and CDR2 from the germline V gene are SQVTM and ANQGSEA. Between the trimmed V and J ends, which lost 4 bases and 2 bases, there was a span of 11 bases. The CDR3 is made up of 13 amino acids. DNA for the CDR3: TGCAGCGTTGCCGGTTCTTCCAACACTGAAGCTTTCTTT. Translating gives CSVAGSSNTEAFF.

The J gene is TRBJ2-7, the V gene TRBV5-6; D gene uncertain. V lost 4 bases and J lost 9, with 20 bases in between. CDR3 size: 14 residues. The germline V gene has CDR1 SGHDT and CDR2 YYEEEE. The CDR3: CASSPLSDYTGQYF. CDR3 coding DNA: TGTGCCAGCAGCCCGCTCAGTGATTACACCGGGCAGTACTTC. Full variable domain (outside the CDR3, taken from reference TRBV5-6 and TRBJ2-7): DAGVTQSPTHLIKTRGQQVTLRCSPKSGHDTVSWYQQALGQGPQFIFQYYEEEERQRGNFPDRFSGHQFPNYSSELNVNALLLGDSALYLCASSPLSDYTGQYFGPGTRLTVT.

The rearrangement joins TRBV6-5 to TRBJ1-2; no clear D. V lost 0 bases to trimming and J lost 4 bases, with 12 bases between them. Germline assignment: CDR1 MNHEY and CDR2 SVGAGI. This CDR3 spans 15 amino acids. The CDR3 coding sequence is TGTGCCAGCAGTTACTCGGAAGGCGTTCTCTATGGCTACACCTTC. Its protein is CASSYSEGVLYGYTF.

DNA for the CDR3: TGTGCCAGCAGCTTGGCAGGGAGTAATTCGGGGCAGTACTTC. This encodes CASSLAGSNSGQYF. The rearrangement uses TRBV7-9 and TRBJ2-7; the D gene could be TRBD1 or TRBD2 (5 bases each). Germline assignment: CDR1 SEHNR and CDR2 FQNEAQ (reference sequence). Trimming cost V 3 bases and J 9 bases, with 18 bases left between them. CDR3 size: 14 residues.

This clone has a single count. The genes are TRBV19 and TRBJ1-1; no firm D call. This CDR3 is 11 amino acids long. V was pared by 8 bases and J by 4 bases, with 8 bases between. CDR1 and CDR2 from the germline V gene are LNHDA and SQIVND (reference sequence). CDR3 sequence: CASLSSTEAFF. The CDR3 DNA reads TGTGCCAGTCTAAGTTCCACTGAAGCTTTCTTT.

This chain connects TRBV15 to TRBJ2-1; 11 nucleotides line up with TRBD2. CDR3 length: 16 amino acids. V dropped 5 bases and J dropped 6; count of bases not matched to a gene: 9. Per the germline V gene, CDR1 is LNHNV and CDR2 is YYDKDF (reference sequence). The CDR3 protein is CATSGTSGLVPNEQFF. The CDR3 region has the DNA TGTGCCACCAGCGGGACTAGCGGACTGGTTCCCAATGAGCAGTTCTTC.

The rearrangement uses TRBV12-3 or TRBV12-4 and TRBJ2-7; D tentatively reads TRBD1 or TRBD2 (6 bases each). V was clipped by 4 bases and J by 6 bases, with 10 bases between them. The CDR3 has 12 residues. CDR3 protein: CASSSRGLEQYF. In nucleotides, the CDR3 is TGTGCCAGCAGTTCCCGGGGGCTCGAGCAGTACTTC.